The 29 T cell receptor beta chains below come from one sample, sequenced in a study of Siglec-9 on CD8 T cells in melanoma. Clones were read by immunoSEQ multiplex PCR, and TCRdb kept only the in-frame ones, dropping some. The sample records around 39,000 clones, approximately 83% being singletons. Sequencing was carried out using Siglec-9- CD8+ T cells sorted from blood. These receptors were obtained from a human donor in good health.

The rearrangement joins TRBV4-1 to TRBJ2-4; D is unclear. The V end was cut by 0 bases, the J end by 0 bases, with 3 bases between. Germline V gives CDR1 MGHRA, CDR2 YSYEKL. The CDR3 is 14 amino acids. This CDR3 is CASSQELAKNIQYF. In DNA, the CDR3 is TGCGCCAGCAGCCAAGAACTAGCCAAAAACATTCAGTACTTC.

The chain joins TRBV4-1 to TRBJ2-1; TRBD1 aligns across 7 bases. The germline CDR1 and CDR2 sequences are MGHRA and YSYEKL. The CDR3 spans 13 residues. J lost 8 bases, V lost 0 bases, and 1 base had no gene match. The CDR3 nucleotides read TGCGCCAGCAGCCAAGATAGGGGGCATGAGCAGTTCTTC. Translating it yields CASSQDRGHEQFF.

This chain connects TRBV27 to TRBJ1-3; 7 bases fit TRBD1. Germline assignment: CDR1 MNHEY and CDR2 SMNVEV (reference sequence). J lost 1 base, V lost 6 bases, and 3 bases had no gene match. The length of the CDR3 is 14 residues. In DNA, the CDR3 is TGTGCCAGCAGCCTGGACAGGTCTGGAAACACCATATATTTT. It codes for CASSLDRSGNTIYF.

The V call is TRBV5-6, the J call TRBJ2-5; a possible D gene is TRBD2 (5 bases). Germline loops: CDR1 SGHDT, CDR2 YYEEEE. Trimming shortened V by 0 bases and J by 5 bases, and 8 bases separated the two germline ends. The CDR3 is made up of 13 amino acids. For the CDR3, the DNA is TGTGCCAGCAGCTTGGGTGGGGAGGAGACCCAGTACTTC. Encoded protein: CASSLGGEETQYF.

The chain couples TRBV6-1 to TRBJ1-1, with D possibly TRBD1 on 5 matching bases. The CDR3 is 16 amino acids. CDR1 MNHNS and CDR2 SASEGT come from the germline V gene. The V end was cut by 1 base, the J end by 1 base, with 13 bases between. Written as DNA, the CDR3 is TGTGCCAGCAGTGAAGTTTCAATACAGGAGAACACTGAAGCTTTCTTT. Its translation is CASSEVSIQENTEAFF.

The rearrangement uses TRBV4-1 and TRBJ2-7; perhaps TRBD2 as D (6 bases). V was shortened by 4 bases and J by 10 bases, with 14 bases between the two germline ends. Per the germline V gene, CDR1 is MGHRA and CDR2 is YSYEKL. The CDR3 is 12 residues long. CDR3 loop: CASSPSGGRQYF. The CDR3 DNA follows: TGCGCCAGCAGCCCGAGCGGAGGGCGTCAGTACTTC.

This chain joins TRBV7-8 and TRBJ2-7; 7 bases are shared with TRBD2. Germline V gene lookup returns CDR1 SGHVS and CDR2 FQNEAQ. V trimming: 1 base; J trimming: 6 bases; junction bases outside the gene matches: 6. This CDR3 has 14 residues. CDR3 amino acids: CASSLGGGGSEQYF. The CDR3 DNA is TGTGCCAGCAGCTTAGGTGGCGGGGGAAGCGAGCAGTACTTC.

The V and J genes are TRBV9 and TRBJ1-2; 10 nucleotides match TRBD1. V dropped 4 bases and J dropped 7; count of bases not matched to a gene: 7. CDR1 and CDR2 (germline): SGDLS, YYNGEE. The CDR3 loop spans 14 amino acids. The CDR3 DNA reads as TGTGCCAGCAGCCCGGGACAGGGGCAGGCTGGCTACACCTTC. Residues: CASSPGQGQAGYTF.

The V call is TRBV5-6, the J call TRBJ2-5; 8 bases are a match to TRBD2. V gave up 2 bases and J gave up 5 bases; unmatched junction bases: 11. The germline V gene encodes CDR1 SGHDT and CDR2 YYEEEE. There are 16 residues in the CDR3. CDR3 amino acids: CASSFPERGMGETQYF. CDR3 in DNA: TGTGCCAGCAGCTTCCCCGAGCGGGGGATGGGGGAGACCCAGTACTTC.

J is TRBJ1-2 and V is TRBV27; 9 nucleotides align to TRBD1. The germline gives CDR1 MNHEY, CDR2 SMNVEV (reference sequence). The CDR3 runs 17 residues. V shed 0 bases and J 6 bases; nucleotides not matched to a gene: 11. In nucleotides, the CDR3 is TGTGCCAGCAGTTTATCGTCGGGGACAGGGTTTCCGGATGGCTACACCTTC. Residues: CASSLSSGTGFPDGYTF.

The V call is TRBV14, the J call TRBJ2-2; the match to TRBD2 covers 8 bases. The ends lost 0 bases at V and 7 bases at J; junction bases unmatched: 10. Germline lookup yields CDR1 SGHDN and CDR2 FVKESK. This CDR3 has 17 residues. Written as DNA, the CDR3 is TGTGCCAGCAGCCAAGAAGAAGGCGGGAGGACTGACGGGGAGCTGTTTTTT. This translates into CASSQEEGGRTDGELFF.

The rearrangement joins TRBV5-1 to TRBJ2-1; 11 bases are a match to TRBD1. Germline assignment: CDR1 SGHRS and CDR2 YFSETQ. CDR3 size: 13 residues. V gave up 3 bases and J gave up 7 bases; unmatched junction bases: 0. The chain's CDR3 is CASSWDRGNEQFF. The CDR3 DNA follows: TGCGCCAGCAGCTGGGACAGGGGGAATGAGCAGTTCTTC.

This chain connects TRBV7-9 to TRBJ2-5, with 9 nucleotides matching TRBD2. This CDR3 is 19 amino acids long. In germline, CDR1 is SEHNR, CDR2 FQNEAQ (reference sequence). Trimming removed 2 bases from V and 1 base from J; junction bases left unmatched: 14. CDR3 coding DNA: TGTGCCAGCAGCTTACCCTCCACCGCACTAGCGGGTTTCCAAGAGACCCAGTACTTC. As protein: CASSLPSTALAGFQETQYF.

V and J are TRBV7-6 and TRBJ2-2; 7 bases agree with TRBD1. Germline CDR1 SGHVS, CDR2 FNYEAQ. J was trimmed by 1 base and V by 1 base; bases with no gene match: 6. This CDR3 has 17 amino acids. CDR3 amino acids: CASSLGVTGQNTGELFF. The DNA for the CDR3 is TGTGCCAGCAGCTTAGGAGTGACAGGGCAGAACACCGGGGAGCTGTTTTTT.

This chain uses TRBV27 with TRBJ1-1; D ambiguous. This CDR3 comprises 13 residues. V lost 3 bases and J 1 base, leaving 6 bases between the germline ends. CDR1 MNHEY and CDR2 SMNVEV come from the germline V gene (reference sequence). CDR3 coding DNA: TGTGCCAGCAGTTTGAGACAGAACACTGAAGCTTTCTTT. This codes for CASSLRQNTEAFF.

The genes are TRBV7-9 and TRBJ1-1; 7 bases are a match to TRBD1. Trimming cost V 1 base and J 7 bases; bases outside gene matches: 3. There are 13 residues in the CDR3. Germline V gives CDR1 SEHNR, CDR2 FQNEAQ (reference sequence). The CDR3 region is CASSLVAGGEAFF. CDR3 nucleotide sequence: TGTGCCAGCAGCTTAGTGGCAGGGGGTGAAGCTTTCTTT.

The chain combines TRBV11-2 with TRBJ2-2; no reliable D call. The CDR3 runs to 15 residues. Trimming removed 0 bases at V and 2 bases at J, with 7 bases between. Germline V gene data show CDR1 as SGHAT and CDR2 as FQNNGV. CDR3 in amino acids: CASSLETVNTGELFF. The CDR3 bases are TGTGCCAGCAGCTTAGAAACAGTAAACACCGGGGAGCTGTTTTTT.

The CDR3 reads CASTYRVDTEAFF. CDR3 nucleotides: TGTGCCAGCACTTATCGGGTGGACACTGAAGCTTTCTTT. The chain is built from TRBV6-6 and TRBJ1-1; D ambiguous. The CDR3 extends over 13 amino acids. Germline V gene sequence: CDR1 MNHNY, CDR2 SVGAGI (reference sequence). Trimming stripped 7 bases from V and 3 bases from J, with 12 bases between.

The rearrangement uses TRBV4-1 and TRBJ1-4; D gene uncertain. CDR3 length equals 16 residues. V shed 1 base and J shed 5 bases, with 14 bases lying between them. The germline CDR1 and CDR2 sequences are MGHRA and YSYEKL. The CDR3 sequence: CASSQVSSSMNEKLFF. The CDR3 coding sequence is TGCGCCAGCAGCCAAGTATCATCAAGTATGAATGAAAAACTGTTTTTT.

This clone has only one observation. The rearrangement joins TRBV27 to TRBJ1-2, with D maybe TRBD1 (6 bases). This CDR3 has 13 amino acids. The germline gives CDR1 MNHEY, CDR2 SMNVEV (reference sequence). V dropped 6 bases and J dropped 2 bases, with 10 bases sitting between them. The chain's CDR3 is CASSYGGNYGYTF. The CDR3 DNA follows: TGTGCCAGCAGCTATGGGGGCAACTATGGCTACACCTTC.

This clone was picked up one time. The CDR3 sequence: CASSVTGSRGMNTEAFF. Written as DNA, the CDR3 is TGTGCCAGTAGTGTGACGGGATCTAGGGGGATGAACACTGAAGCTTTCTTT. The chain links TRBV19 to TRBJ1-1; TRBD1 might be the D (6 bases). Germline V gene sequence: CDR1 LNHDA, CDR2 SQIVND (reference sequence). CDR3 length equals 17 residues. V was pared by 5 bases and J by 0 bases, with 19 bases between.

This clone turned up a few times. The gene calls are TRBV28 and TRBJ2-5, with TRBD2 as a possible D gene (6 bases). Germline V CDR1 and CDR2: MDHEN, SYDVKM. The ends were cut back, 6 bases at V and 4 bases at J, with 18 bases in the middle. The CDR3 covers 15 residues. This CDR3 reads CASRETSNLRETQYF. CDR3 nucleotides: TGTGCCAGCAGGGAGACTAGTAATCTCCGAGAGACCCAGTACTTC.

In DNA, the CDR3 is TGTGCCAGTAGTAGAATAGGGGGAAATGAGCAGTTCTTC. Translation: CASSRIGGNEQFF. J is TRBJ2-1 and V is TRBV19; D possibly corresponds to TRBD1 (6 bases). Germline assignment: CDR1 LNHDA and CDR2 SQIVND (reference sequence). The CDR3 loop spans 13 amino acids. Between the trimmed V and J ends, which lost 4 bases and 7 bases, there was a span of 11 bases.

This clone was seen a few times. For the CDR3, the DNA is TGTGCCAGCAGTGCCCTCACCGGGACAGAGAATCAGCCCCAGCATTTT. This encodes CASSALTGTENQPQHF. The chain links TRBV28 to TRBJ1-5; 7 nucleotides match TRBD1. V was pared by 5 bases and J by 4 bases, with 11 bases of the junction left unmatched. Germline CDR1 reads MDHEN; CDR2 reads SYDVKM. The CDR3 extends over 16 amino acids. The full variable domain, in which reference TRBV28 and TRBJ1-5 provide the parts outside the CDR3, is DVKVTQSSRYLVKRTGEKVFLECVQDMDHENMFWYRQDPGLGLRLIYFSYDVKMKEKGDIPEGYSVSREKKERFSLILESASTNQTSMYLCASSALTGTENQPQHFGDGTRLSIL.

The V gene is TRBV5-1, the J gene TRBJ1-1; TRBD1 aligns across 9 bases. Germline values: CDR1 SGHRS, CDR2 YFSETQ. The ends lost 2 bases at V and 5 bases at J; junction bases unmatched: 4. This CDR3 has 14 residues. In DNA, the CDR3 is TGCGCCAGCAGCTTCGGACAGGGGATGACTGAAGCTTTCTTT. Its translation: CASSFGQGMTEAFF.

V gene TRBV28 combines with J gene TRBJ1-1; D may be TRBD1 (6 bases). Trimming cost V 5 bases and J 3 bases, with 13 bases left between them. CDR3 length equals 14 residues. The germline V gene has CDR1 MDHEN and CDR2 SYDVKM. The CDR3 DNA reads TGTGCCAGCAGTCTTACAGGGCGGGACACTGAAGCTTTCTTT. Its translation is CASSLTGRDTEAFF.

The gene calls are TRBV29-1 and TRBJ1-1; D is uncertain. Germline CDR1 and CDR2: SQVTM and ANQGSEA. The CDR3 has 12 amino acids. Between the trimmed V and J ends, which lost 6 bases and 4 bases, there was a span of 12 bases. DNA for the CDR3: TGCAGCGTGTTGCCGGGCGCCACTGAAGCTTTCTTT. Protein sequence: CSVLPGATEAFF.

The chain uses TRBV27 and TRBJ2-7, with 9 bases aligning to TRBD1. V dropped 3 bases and J dropped 1; count of bases not matched to a gene: 7. The V gene's germline CDR1 is MNHEY and CDR2 SMNVEV (reference sequence). CDR3 length: 16 residues. CDR3 residues: CASSFSQGALSYEQYF. In nucleotides, the CDR3 is TGTGCCAGCAGTTTCTCACAGGGGGCATTGTCCTACGAGCAGTACTTC.

The chain carries TRBV11-2 and TRBJ1-1; D gene ambiguous. Germline CDR1 SGHAT, CDR2 FQNNGV. This CDR3 spans 13 amino acids. V lost 4 bases to trimming and J lost 0 bases, with 6 bases between them. CDR3 region: CASSYSMNTEAFF. In DNA, the CDR3 is TGTGCCAGCAGCTACAGTATGAACACTGAAGCTTTCTTT. Looking up the rest from reference TRBV11-2 and TRBJ1-1 gives the full variable domain: EAGVAQSPRYKIIEKRQSVAFWCNPISGHATLYWYQQILGQGPKLLIQFQNNGVVDDSQLPKDRFSAERLKGVDSTLKIQPAKLEDSAVYLCASSYSMNTEAFFGQGTRLTVV.